This T cell receptor beta chain was recorded in a study of blood T cell repertoires in COVID-19. Germline V CDR1 and CDR2: LGHNT, FRNRAP. With 3 bases clipped from V and 2 bases from J, the junction kept 4 bases outside the gene matches. The CDR3 is 15 residues long. In the original processing: By means of reference gene primer amplification, nucleated cell counts were estimated. Method: immunoSEQ multiplex PCR; TCRdb's copy keeps in-frame clones and lacks some. Clone size and V and J calls were adopted from that table, with D and trimming inferred from the DNA. This table holds approximately 50,000 clones, around 83% found once.

This receptor was taken from a man aged 55-75 years with acute or convalescent COVID-19. Sequenced sample: peripheral blood. J is TRBJ1-3 and V is TRBV12-5; TRBD1 matches 7 bases. CDR3 region: CASGFSTGAGNTIYF. The CDR3 bases are TGTGCTAGTGGTTTCAGTACAGGGGCTGGAAACACCATATATTTT.